The rows below give T cell receptor beta chains drawn from one sample of a study of naive and memory T cell subsets. MiXCR, applied by TCRdb to the UMI-ligation and nested PCR reads, yields one record per CDR3 protein. Here the sample spans 140,000 to 150,000 distinct CDR3 sequences, approximately 15% being singletons. Sequenced material: naive CD4+ T cells from blood. The receptors come from a human donor in good health. The CDR3 runs from the conserved cysteine through the conserved F or W. A D gene is named only where the DNA matches it firmly. Clone sizes are given selectively: once, few, many, or a class where the clone is expanded.

v_call	j_call	d_call	clone_size	cdr3_nt	cdr3_aa
TRBV12-3/TRBV12-4	TRBJ2-3	NA	few	TGTGCCAGCAGGCTAGCCAGCACAGATACGCAGTATTTT	CASRLASTDTQYF
TRBV5-1	TRBJ2-7	TRBD1	NA	TGCGCCAGCAGCTGGACCACAGGGGGGCGATACGAGCAGTACTTC	CASSWTTGGRYEQYF
TRBV27	TRBJ2-7	TRBD1	few	TGTGCCAGCAAACCCTTAACCGTCCAGGGGGCTTACGAGCAGTACTTC	CASKPLTVQGAYEQYF
TRBV5-1	TRBJ2-3	NA	NA	TGCGCCAGCAGCTTAGGTCCCCTTGGGACAGATACGCAGTATTTT	CASSLGPLGTDTQYF
TRBV6-1	TRBJ1-1	TRBD1	few	TGTGCCAGCAGCACGACAGGGGGAGACACTGAAGCTTTCTTT	CASSTTGGDTEAFF
TRBV6-6	TRBJ2-7	TRBD1	few	TGTGCCAGCAGCGACAGGGACCCCCTCGTCGAGCAGTACTTC	CASSDRDPLVEQYF
TRBV12-3/TRBV12-4	TRBJ2-7	TRBD1	NA	TGTGCCAGCAGTTTAGGGGACAGGGATTACGAGCAGTACTTC	CASSLGDRDYEQYF
TRBV20-1	TRBJ2-7	TRBD2	NA	TGCAGTGCGCCGACTAGCGGGAGGTCCTACGAGCAGTACTTC	CSAPTSGRSYEQYF
TRBV10-3	TRBJ2-5	TRBD1	few	TGTGCCATCAGGGGGGGACAGGGGTCGGGAGAGACCCAGTACTTC	CAIRGGQGSGETQYF
TRBV28	TRBJ2-5	TRBD2	NA	TGTGCCAGCAGTAAAGGACTAGCGGGAGCATCAGTCTTTCCAGAGACCCAGTACTTC	CASSKGLAGASVFPETQYF
TRBV20-1	TRBJ2-1	NA	NA	TGCAGTGCTAGAGATGGTCGGGACCTCTACAATGAGCAGTTCTTC	CSARDGRDLYNEQFF
TRBV7-2	TRBJ2-2	TRBD1	NA	TGTGCCAGCAGCTTAAGACGGACAGGGGGTCTCACCGGGGAGCTGTTTTTT	CASSLRRTGGLTGELFF
TRBV11-2	TRBJ1-2	NA	few	TGTGCCAGCAGCCCACCCCCTTTGGGGTTGGGCTATGGCTACACCTTC	CASSPPPLGLGYGYTF
TRBV6-2/TRBV6-3	TRBJ2-7	TRBD2	few	TGTGCCAGCAGTTACTCGGCGGTTTCGGGACTAGCGGGAGTAAGCTCCTACGAGCAGTACTTC	CASSYSAVSGLAGVSSYEQYF
TRBV28	TRBJ2-7	TRBD1	NA	TGTGCCAGCAGTTCCGCCGGGACAGGGGCACGCGAGCAGTACTTC	CASSSAGTGAREQYF
TRBV5-5	TRBJ2-3	NA	NA	TGTGCCAGCAGCTACCGGGACGCCCTACGCACAGATACGCAGTATTTT	CASSYRDALRTDTQYF
TRBV12-3/TRBV12-4	TRBJ2-1	NA	NA	TGTGCCAGCTGTGATTCTCGGGGTAGCTCCTACAATGAGCAGTTCTTC	CASCDSRGSSYNEQFF
TRBV24-1	TRBJ2-3	TRBD2	NA	TGTGCCACCAGTGATTCAGCGGGAGTGGATACGCAGTATTTT	CATSDSAGVDTQYF
TRBV25-1	TRBJ1-1	NA	NA	TGTGCCAGCTGTTCCTCCCGGGGCCAAAAAGGGAGAGGGACTGAAGCTTTCTTT	CASCSSRGQKGRGTEAFF
TRBV14	TRBJ2-2	TRBD1	few	TGTGCCAGCAGCCAAAGAGGACAGGGGGCCAAAGCCGGGGAGCTGTTTTTT	CASSQRGQGAKAGELFF
TRBV20-1	TRBJ1-1	NA	NA	TGCAGTGCTAGCCTCTCCTCGGACATGGGAATGAACACTGAAGCTTTCTTT	CSASLSSDMGMNTEAFF
TRBV7-2	TRBJ2-3	TRBD2	few	TGTGCCAGCAGCTTACCGAATAGCGGGACTCCGCAGTATTTT	CASSLPNSGTPQYF
TRBV6-6	TRBJ2-1	NA	NA	TGTGCCAGCAGTTACCCGGACGGTGAGGATGAGCAGTTCTTC	CASSYPDGEDEQFF
TRBV24-1	TRBJ2-5	NA	NA	TGTGCCACCAGTGACGCGGCGAGTCCCCGGGAGACCCAGTACTTC	CATSDAASPRETQYF
TRBV4-1	TRBJ2-3	TRBD2	NA	TGCGCCAGCAGCCAACGCGGGCCTAGCGGGAGCCCCCAGAGAGGCACAGATACGCAGTATTTT	CASSQRGPSGSPQRGTDTQYF
TRBV28	TRBJ2-3	TRBD2	few	TGTGCCAGCAGTCTTCCAGCCTCACCCGGACTAGCGGGAGTAATACGAGATACGCAGTATTTT	CASSLPASPGLAGVIRDTQYF
TRBV7-2	TRBJ2-1	TRBD2	few	TGTGCCAGCAGCTTCACCCTAGCGGGAGGGAAGTTCTTC	CASSFTLAGGKFF
TRBV28	TRBJ2-1	TRBD1	NA	TGTGCCAGCCTACCGGGACAGGGAATTGGCGAGCAGTTCTTC	CASLPGQGIGEQFF
TRBV28	TRBJ2-4	NA	few	TGTGCCAGCAACGATCGGAGGGGATCCAAAAACATTCAGTACTTC	CASNDRRGSKNIQYF
TRBV29-1	TRBJ1-2	NA	few	TGCAGCGTTGTAGGTAGTAACTATGGCTACACCTTC	CSVVGSNYGYTF
TRBV12-3/TRBV12-4	TRBJ1-1	NA	few	TGTGCCAGCAGTTTCACAGAGAACACTGAAGCTTTCTTT	CASSFTENTEAFF
TRBV20-1	TRBJ2-6	NA	NA	TGCAGTGCTCCAAGAGGTTCTGGGGCCAACGTCCTGACTTTC	CSAPRGSGANVLTF
TRBV19	TRBJ2-1	NA	NA	TGTGCCAGTACCCCCCAGGCGGGACGCTACAATGAGCAGTTCTTC	CASTPQAGRYNEQFF
TRBV5-1	TRBJ2-5	TRBD1	few	TGCGCCAGCAGCTCTCGGACAGGGCCCATCGCTCAAGAGACCCAGTACTTC	CASSSRTGPIAQETQYF
TRBV5-4	TRBJ2-3	NA	few	TGTGCCAGCAGCTTGGACGGATTCACAGATACGCAGTATTTT	CASSLDGFTDTQYF
TRBV7-9	TRBJ2-3	NA	NA	TGTGCCAGCAGCCGACGTCCTGGGAGCGCGGGATACACAGATACGCAGTATTTT	CASSRRPGSAGYTDTQYF
TRBV5-6	TRBJ2-3	NA	few	TGTGCCAGCAGCTTGGACACGGCAGATACGCAGTATTTT	CASSLDTADTQYF
TRBV5-5	TRBJ2-7	NA	NA	TGTGCCAGCAGCTTGGCCGGGTTAGGGCAGTACTTC	CASSLAGLGQYF
TRBV27	TRBJ1-5	NA	few	TGTGCCAGCAGTTGGGGGGGACTTGATCAGCCCCAGCATTTT	CASSWGGLDQPQHF
TRBV10-3	TRBJ2-7	TRBD2	NA	TGTGCCGCTACTAGCGGGAGCGGCGAGCAGTACTTC	CAATSGSGEQYF
TRBV5-8	TRBJ1-5	TRBD1	NA	TGTGCCAGCAGCCCGGGGACAGAGAATCAGCCCCAGCATTTT	CASSPGTENQPQHF
TRBV6-2/TRBV6-3	TRBJ2-2	TRBD1	NA	TGTGCCAGCCGACGGGACAGGGACACCGGGGAGCTGTTTTTT	CASRRDRDTGELFF
TRBV5-1	TRBJ2-6	NA	few	TGCGCCAGCAGCGCCGAGGGGGCCAACGTCCTGACTTTC	CASSAEGANVLTF
TRBV29-1	TRBJ1-4	TRBD1	NA	TGCAGCGCCCAGGGGGAGCATGAAAAACTGTTTTTT	CSAQGEHEKLFF
TRBV4-1	TRBJ2-1	TRBD2	many	TGCGCCAGCAGCCAAGATCTTAGCGGGAGTTTCGATGAGCAGTTCTTC	CASSQDLSGSFDEQFF
TRBV29-1	TRBJ1-2	NA	NA	TGCAGCGTTGTGGACCCGGATGGCTACACCTTC	CSVVDPDGYTF
TRBV7-2	TRBJ2-5	TRBD1	few	TGTGCCAGCAGCCCTAGCTCAGGGGGTCAAGAGACCCAGTACTTC	CASSPSSGGQETQYF
TRBV5-1	TRBJ2-1	TRBD2	few	TGCGCCAGCAGCTTGGGTGGGGGACTAGCGGGAGGACTAAATGAGCAGTTCTTC	CASSLGGGLAGGLNEQFF
TRBV12-3/TRBV12-4	TRBJ2-2	TRBD1	NA	TGTGCCAGCAGTTCCTGGACAGGGAACACCGGGGAGCTGTTTTTT	CASSSWTGNTGELFF
TRBV20-1	TRBJ2-1	TRBD2	few	TGCAGTGCTAGGGAATTTAGCGGGGTCTACAATGAGCAGTTCTTC	CSAREFSGVYNEQFF
TRBV3-1	TRBJ2-5	TRBD2	NA	TGTGCCAGCAGCCAACTAACTAGCGGGAAAGAGACCCAGTACTTC	CASSQLTSGKETQYF
TRBV10-3	TRBJ1-5	NA	once	TGTGCCATCAGTGAGTTGGCGGATAGCAATAAGCCCCAGCATTTT	CAISELADSNKPQHF
TRBV5-4	TRBJ2-7	NA	few	TGTGCCAGCAGCGGGGGCGGAGGGCCGAGAGAGCAGTACTTC	CASSGGGGPREQYF
TRBV7-2	TRBJ2-3	NA	NA	TGTGCCAGCAGACCAGGGACGACGGATACGCAGTATTTT	CASRPGTTDTQYF
TRBV15	TRBJ2-1	NA	NA	TGTGCCACCAGCCCACGGGGTTCCTACAATGAGCAGTTCTTC	CATSPRGSYNEQFF
TRBV10-3	TRBJ2-7	TRBD1	many	TGTGCCAACGGACAGGTACCCTACGAGCAGTACTTC	CANGQVPYEQYF
TRBV20-1	TRBJ2-5	NA	few	TGTAGTGCTAGAGATCCTAGCGCGGAGACCCAGTACTTC	CSARDPSAETQYF
TRBV12-3/TRBV12-4	TRBJ1-5	NA	few	TGTGCCAGCAGTTTAATCTATAGCAATCAGCCCCAGCATTTT	CASSLIYSNQPQHF
TRBV28	TRBJ1-2	NA	NA	TGTGCCAGCAGTTTGGGGTGGGTCTATGGCTACACCTTC	CASSLGWVYGYTF